The rows below give T cell receptor beta chains drawn from one sample of a study of blood T cells in healthy people across ages. TCRdb ran MiXCR on the 5' RACE reads and lists one entry per CDR3 protein. The sample has some 1.5 million distinct CDR3 sequences; approximately 28% are singletons. Specimen: blood. Receptors were obtained from a young woman in good health. The conserved cysteine and the conserved F or W are not part of the CDR3 here. Each record gives: J gene, V gene, CDR3 protein.

>TRBJ1-5|TRBV18
ASSPAGNQPQH
>TRBJ1-5|TRBV20-1
SASMDGNQPQH
>TRBJ2-4|TRBV29-1
SVEDRWGNIQY
>TRBJ1-1|TRBV6-1
ASSGKGGLLGHEAF
>TRBJ2-1|TRBV6-4
ASSEVAGVDEQF
>TRBJ1-1|TRBV2
ASSKTRAGFNEAF
>TRBJ2-1|TRBV6-2/TRBV6-3
ASSYPGTTYNEQF
>TRBJ2-2|TRBV4-1
ASSQVPAGWGGELF
>TRBJ2-6|TRBV20-1
SGAVSGANVLT
>TRBJ2-5|TRBV5-4
ASSFRTSGRQETQY
>TRBJ1-2|TRBV7-9
ASSFASTDDYGYT
>TRBJ2-3|TRBV4-1
ASSQEVEGGRTDTQY
>TRBJ1-1|TRBV15
ATSGGPNTEAF
>TRBJ2-3|TRBV12-3/TRBV12-4
ASSPNAAGGPTDAQY
>TRBJ2-3|TRBV6-5
ASSYRGWGTDTQY
>TRBJ2-1|TRBV5-1
ASSPDDPSYNEQF
>TRBJ2-1|TRBV7-3
ASSLTPAVSSYNEQF
>TRBJ2-1|TRBV7-9
ASSLPGDAYNEQF
>TRBJ1-2|TRBV24-1
ATSDPDSRYGYT
>TRBJ1-5|TRBV4-1
ASSQSGQASQPQH
>TRBJ2-7|TRBV5-1
ASSWDPGRGYIEQY
>TRBJ2-3|TRBV6-6
AGSYSGGMHTDTQY
>TRBJ2-5|TRBV20-1
SARKGVGGGVQETQY
>TRBJ2-5|TRBV29-1
GVLRETQY
>TRBJ2-5|TRBV29-1
SATRQLQETQY
>TRBJ2-5|TRBV5-1
ASSLGLLQETQY
>TRBJ2-1|TRBV20-1
SARETAGRSYNEQF
>TRBJ1-1|TRBV6-6
ASYGQGATEAF
>TRBJ2-7|TRBV6-1
ASSEGYIGNYEQY
>TRBJ1-2|TRBV10-3
AISLDPGRGYT
>TRBJ1-2|TRBV7-9
ASSLGPDGNT
>TRBJ2-5|TRBV3-1
ASSLPGQGEGETQY
>TRBJ2-6|TRBV15
ATSRGLVGQGFPVLT
>TRBJ2-3|TRBV7-2
ASSLVRDPDTQY
>TRBJ2-5|TRBV24-1
ATRDTETQY
>TRBJ2-5|TRBV11-1
ASSPLEGGPPEVETQY
>TRBJ1-5|TRBV3-1
ASSQGTPRSNQPQH
>TRBJ1-1|TRBV7-3
ASRAGTGESEAF
>TRBJ2-7|TRBV11-2
AGSYPSRAVNEDQVLEQY
>TRBJ1-1|TRBV11-2
ASRPNRGAGNTEAF
>TRBJ2-1|TRBV12-3/TRBV12-4
ASSFGVNRGNEQF
>TRBJ2-1|TRBV18
ASSRTGGFDEQF
>TRBJ2-3|TRBV29-1
SVGGTSGTRGTQY
>TRBJ2-1|TRBV12-3/TRBV12-4
ASSIQGLYNEQF
>.|TRBV29-1
SVELWQGDEQY
>TRBJ1-2|TRBV27
ASSLAGTGPYGYT
>TRBJ2-3|TRBV7-9
ASSPTVTGTHPTDTQY
>TRBJ2-1|TRBV7-2
ASSLQGSGGSYNEQF
>TRBJ2-3|TRBV7-3
ASGLTPGDTQY
>TRBJ2-7|TRBV10-3
AITAGLAYEQY
>TRBJ2-2|TRBV12-3/TRBV12-4
ASSPYTGRSTGELF
>TRBJ1-3|TRBV11-2
ASSADRASGNTIY
>TRBJ2-3|TRBV20-1
SASPRGRSTDTQY
>TRBJ2-1|TRBV7-9
ASSLVPAGQDEQF
>TRBJ1-5|TRBV29-1
SVEGTRGQPQH
>TRBJ1-6|TRBV6-1
ASSEQGTVDSPLH
>TRBJ2-1|TRBV29-1
SGTSGGPYNEQF
>TRBJ2-7|TRBV20-1
SATSGSGTFSRAYEQY
>TRBJ1-6|TRBV5-6
ASSLEGLAGTSPLH